This T cell receptor (beta chain) comes out of a study of cytomegalovirus exposure and HLA in healthy donors. The PCR used 60 Vbeta and 13 Jbeta primers. Using immunoSEQ multiplex PCR, the repertoire was profiled, and TCRdb retains in-frame clones only, with some absent. The sample contains 160,000 or so clones, more than 65% of which appear only once. Per the germline V gene, CDR1 is SEHNR and CDR2 is FQNEAQ (reference sequence). CDR3 size: 14 residues. Trimming shortened V by 0 bases and J by 2 bases, and 8 bases separated the two germline ends. This sequence joins TRBV7-9 and TRBJ2-7; D unclear. The receptor comes from a man aged 18 to 30 in good health and CMV-seropositive. Sequencing was performed on PBMCs. The CDR3 loop reads CASSLAFDTYEQYF. Written as DNA, the CDR3 is TGTGCCAGCAGCTTAGCGTTCGACACCTACGAGCAGTACTTC.